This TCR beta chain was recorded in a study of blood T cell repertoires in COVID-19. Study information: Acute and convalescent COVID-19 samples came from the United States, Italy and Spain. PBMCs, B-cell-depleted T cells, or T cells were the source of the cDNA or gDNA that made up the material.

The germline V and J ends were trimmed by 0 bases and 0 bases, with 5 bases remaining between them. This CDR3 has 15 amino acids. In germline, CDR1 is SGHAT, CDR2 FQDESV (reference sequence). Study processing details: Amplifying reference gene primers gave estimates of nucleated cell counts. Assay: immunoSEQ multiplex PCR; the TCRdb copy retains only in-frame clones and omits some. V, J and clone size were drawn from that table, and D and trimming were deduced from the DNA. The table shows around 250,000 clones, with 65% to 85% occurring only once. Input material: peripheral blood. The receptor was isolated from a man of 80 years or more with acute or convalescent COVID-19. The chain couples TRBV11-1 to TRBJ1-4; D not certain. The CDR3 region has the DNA TGTGCCAGCAGCTTAGCTACAACAACTAATGAAAAACTGTTTTTT. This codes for CASSLATTTNEKLFF.